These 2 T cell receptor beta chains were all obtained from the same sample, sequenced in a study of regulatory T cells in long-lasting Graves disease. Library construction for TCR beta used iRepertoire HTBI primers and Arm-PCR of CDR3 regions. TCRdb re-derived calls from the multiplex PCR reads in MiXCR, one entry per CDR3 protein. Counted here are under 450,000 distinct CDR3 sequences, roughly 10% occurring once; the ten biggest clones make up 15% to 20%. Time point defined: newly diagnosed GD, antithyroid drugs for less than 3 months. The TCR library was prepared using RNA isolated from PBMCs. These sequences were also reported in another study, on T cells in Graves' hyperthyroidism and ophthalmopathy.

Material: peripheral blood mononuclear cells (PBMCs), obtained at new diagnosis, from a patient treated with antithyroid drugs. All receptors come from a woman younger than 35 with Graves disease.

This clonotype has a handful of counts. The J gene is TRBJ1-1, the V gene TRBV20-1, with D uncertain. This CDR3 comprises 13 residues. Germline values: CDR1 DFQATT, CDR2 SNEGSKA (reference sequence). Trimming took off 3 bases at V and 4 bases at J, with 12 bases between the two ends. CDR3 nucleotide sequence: TGCAGTGCTAGTGCCAGGCGGGGCACTGAAGCTTTCTTT. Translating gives CSASARRGTEAFF.

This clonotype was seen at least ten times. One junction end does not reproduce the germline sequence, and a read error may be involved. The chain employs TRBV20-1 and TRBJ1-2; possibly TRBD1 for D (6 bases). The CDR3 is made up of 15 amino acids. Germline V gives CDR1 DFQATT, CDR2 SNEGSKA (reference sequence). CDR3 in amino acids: CSARDRFQGNYGYTF. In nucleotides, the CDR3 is TGCAGCGCTAGAGATAGATTTCAGGGGAACTATGGCTACACCTTC.